The sequence of this T cell receptor (beta chain) was determined in a study of blood T cell repertoires in COVID-19 (dated by TCRdb to the early 2020s). Study-level background: Samples from collaborators originated in the United States, Italy and Spain and spanned both the acute and convalescent phases of COVID-19. The material from the prospective study consisted of cDNA or gDNA derived from T cells, B-cell-depleted T cells, or PBMCs. The samples were drawn from two sources: the first 160 participants of the ongoing ImmuneRACE study, and 1,200 or so subjects contributed by 6 global collaborators. Nearly every sample came with metadata listing a de-identified subject ID, COVID-19 status, age in years and sex. Subjects who had been exposed to COVID-19, were actively infected with it, or had recovered from it provided the deeply sampled blood TCRbeta repertoires that made up the dataset. The repertoires were released in a freely available public database intended as a resource for research on the immune response to SARS-CoV-2. Where HLA class I and class II types were available, the types were taken from metadata supplied by the sample provider, not from assay-based typing. Here is what the overall study found, with its caveats: Clinical and demographic metadata were provided uncurated, with the amount varying by source and participant.

For this clone: No antigen is known for it. No base qualities exist here, and no much larger clone lies one base off it.

The germline V gene specifies MNHEY as CDR1 and SVGAGI as CDR2. From the cysteine up to the phenylalanine, the CDR3 has a length of 13 residues. Only CDR3 DNA remains: 39 bases, in frame from the first base. The V and J ends are trimmed by 3 bases and 7 bases, leaving 9 bases between them. TCRbeta CDR3 regions were amplified from genomic DNA using the immunoSEQ Assay, a bias-controlled multiplex PCR. For the original study's pipeline: The number of nucleated cells in each sample was estimated from the amplification of reference gene primers within the assay. Sequence reads were collapsed and filtered to measure the absolute abundance of every unique TCRbeta CDR3 rearrangement. For each sample, productive Simpson clonality was calculated as the square root of Simpson's diversity index over productive rearrangements. The clones in this table, taken by TCRdb from immuneACCESS, are in-frame only. Not every clone is retained; where verified, under half of the shortfall comes from an unresolved V gene, and the cause of the rest is unknown. That table gives V, J and clone size, and the DNA gave D and trimming. The sample table lists about 180,000 clones, 80% to 85% of them with a count of one. 6% to 7% of the sample belongs to the ten largest clones.

In Seattle, one collaborating source enrolled patients while the infection was active and tracked those patients longitudinally over the course of disease. Collaborating institutions collected whole blood in K2EDTA tubes following their own protocols. For TCRbeta analysis, collaborators shipped samples in one of three forms: frozen whole blood, isolated PBMCs, or DNA extracted from either of those sample types. Sequenced input: peripheral blood. The chain is assembled from TRBV6-5 and TRBJ2-2; D gene: possibly TRBD1, on 6 matching bases. This clonotype was obtained from a woman aged 40 to 50 with COVID-19, enrolled during active disease. Read as DNA, the sequence is TGTGCCAGCAGTTATGTCAGGGGCGGGGAGCTGTTTTTT. Translated, this gives CASSYVRGGELFF.